This T cell receptor (beta chain) was recorded in a study of T cell responses to AZD1222 COVID-19 vaccine. Germline loops: CDR1 KGHDR, CDR2 SFDVKD. This CDR3 has 14 residues. Trimming shortened V by 3 bases and J by 3 bases, and 9 bases separated the two germline ends. Profiled with immunoSEQ multiplex PCR; TCRdb holds only in-frame clones, not every one. The table includes more than 95,000 clones, roughly 90% detected once. The source was peripheral blood, collected on day 0 of AZD1222 vaccination. The chain carries TRBV24-1 and TRBJ2-3; unclear D gene. The sequence derives from an adult in good health. In DNA form, the CDR3 reads TGTGCCACCAGTGATGCACTGCGAACAGATACGCAGTATTTT. Translated, it gives CATSDALRTDTQYF.